This TCR beta chain was observed in a study of metastatic and nonmetastatic thyroid tumors. For the study at large: Thyroid patients, malignant and benign, had repertoires compared across blood and tumor or nodule tissue. Study observations and caveats: In blood and tumor, TCR beta diversity was reportedly significantly higher in malignant thyroid tumors than in benign nodules.

In the original processing: For papillary thyroid cancer, a distant-metastasis classifier was constructed from CDR3 differences observed across clinicopathological groups. TCRdb re-called clones from the PCR reads using MiXCR. TCRdb's processing, not the authors' own work, is the source of the V and J calls. The data hold about 4,500 clones, with around 30% observed a single time. Germline loops: CDR1 SNHLY, CDR2 FYNNEI. This CDR3 comprises 13 residues. Trimming cost V 4 bases and J 7 bases; bases outside gene matches: 1. This clone turned up a few times. Its antigen is unidentified. Prior to thyroid surgery, none of the patients had received any treatment.

The sequence was collected from a male donor with papillary thyroid cancer or a benign thyroid nodule (not recorded which). Some clones in this sample may be carry-over from other donors' samples. The sequencing input was adjacent normal tissue. The chain is built from TRBV2 and TRBJ1-5; 10 positions agree with TRBD1. The CDR3 sequence is CASSGTGGQPQHF. The CDR3 DNA reads as TGTGCCAGCAGTGGGACAGGGGGACAGCCCCAGCATTTT.